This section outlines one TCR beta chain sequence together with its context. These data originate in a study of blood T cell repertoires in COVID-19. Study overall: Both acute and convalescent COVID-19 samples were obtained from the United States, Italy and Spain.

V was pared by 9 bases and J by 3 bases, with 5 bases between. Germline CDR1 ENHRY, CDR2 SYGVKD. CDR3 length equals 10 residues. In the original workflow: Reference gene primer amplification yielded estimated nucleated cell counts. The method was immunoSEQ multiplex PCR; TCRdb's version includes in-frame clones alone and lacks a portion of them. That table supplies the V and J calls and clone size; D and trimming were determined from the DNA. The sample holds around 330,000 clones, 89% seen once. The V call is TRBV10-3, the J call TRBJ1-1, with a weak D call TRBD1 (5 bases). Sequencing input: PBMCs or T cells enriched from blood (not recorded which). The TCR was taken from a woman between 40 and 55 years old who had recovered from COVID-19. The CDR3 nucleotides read TGTGCCATAGGGGACACTGAAGCTTTCTTT. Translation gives CAIGDTEAFF.